This TCR beta chain was captured in a study of cytomegalovirus exposure and HLA in healthy donors. Study in general: Approximately 180 million T cells yielded 100 million or so unique TCR beta sequences, as an earlier analysis found. Study-level points and caveats: Published work reported that the classifier diagnosed cytomegalovirus status with high specificity and sensitivity.

13 Jbeta primers and 60 Vbeta primers were used for the PCR. In the source study's methods: Approximately 83 million unique TCR beta chains, roughly 11 million shared, were counted in a later analysis. Measured with immunoSEQ multiplex PCR; TCRdb has only the in-frame clones, and not every one. Clone size and V and J calls were adopted from that table, with D and trimming inferred from the DNA. The data contain about 160,000 clones, around four fifths of them singletons. Comment on this clone: Its target is not known.

The CDR3 is 16 amino acids. V was cut by 5 bases and J by 4 bases, with 21 bases left in between. The germline gives CDR1 MDHEN, CDR2 SYDVKM. The chain is built from TRBV28 and TRBJ2-7, with D possibly TRBD1 on 6 matching bases. The specimen sequenced was PBMCs. The clonotype originates from a man over 45 in good health and CMV-seropositive. The CDR3 coding sequence is TGTGCCAGCAGTGGCCGACTACAGGGAGTTGGTTACGAGCAGTACTTC. Translated: CASSGRLQGVGYEQYF.